The rows below give T cell receptor beta chains drawn from one sample of a study of blood T cell repertoires in COVID-19. This table comes from immunoSEQ multiplex PCR, and its TCRdb copy is limited to in-frame clones, with some not included. Of roughly 240,000 clones in the sample, more than 85% were seen once. Sequencing input: peripheral blood. Receptors were obtained from a man between 18 and 29 years old with active or convalescent COVID-19. The CDR3 runs from the conserved cysteine through the conserved F or W. D genes are given only for firm matches. Clone size is given for some rows only: seen once, a few or many times, or a class if the clone is expanded.

J: TRBJ2-7; D: -; size: -; V: TRBV2; CDR3: CASRRTDTYEQYF; DNA: TGTGCCAGCAGGAGGACGGACACCTACGAGCAGTACTTC
J: TRBJ2-2; D: -; size: -; V: TRBV6-5; CDR3: CASSYRLGRAGELFF; DNA: TGTGCCAGCAGTTACCGACTTGGGAGAGCCGGGGAGCTGTTTTTT
J: TRBJ2-1; D: -; size: -; V: TRBV30; CDR3: CAGGAPYNEQFF; DNA: TGTGCCGGGGGGGCCCCCTACAATGAGCAGTTCTTC
J: TRBJ1-3; D: TRBD1; size: few; V: TRBV6-5; CDR3: CASSYQTGGNTIYF; DNA: TGTGCCAGCAGTTACCAAACAGGGGGGAACACCATATATTTT
J: TRBJ1-6; D: TRBD1; size: -; V: TRBV3-1/TRBV3-2; CDR3: CASRDPGQFDSPLHF; DNA: TGTGCCAGCAGGGACCCGGGACAGTTTGATTCACCCCTCCACTTT
J: TRBJ2-7; D: TRBD1; size: -; V: TRBV5-1; CDR3: CASSTQGAPYEQYF; DNA: TGCGCCAGCAGCACACAGGGGGCCCCCTACGAGCAGTACTTC
J: TRBJ1-4; D: -; size: -; V: TRBV19; CDR3: CASSPGAPPTNEKLFF; DNA: TGTGCCAGTAGTCCAGGGGCGCCTCCAACTAATGAAAAACTGTTTTTT
J: TRBJ1-3; D: -; size: -; V: TRBV14; CDR3: CASSQDLRSGNTIYF; DNA: TGTGCCAGCAGCCAAGACCTTCGCTCTGGAAACACCATATATTTT
J: TRBJ2-7; D: -; size: -; V: TRBV5-5; CDR3: CASSVGAVEAGQYF; DNA: TGTGCCAGCAGCGTAGGGGCTGTTGAGGCTGGGCAGTACTTC
J: TRBJ1-1; D: -; size: -; V: TRBV28; CDR3: CASSLTGLRAEAFF; DNA: TGTGCCAGCAGTTTAACAGGGCTGCGGGCTGAAGCTTTCTTT
J: TRBJ1-3; D: -; size: -; V: TRBV2; CDR3: CASGFQDRRSGNTIYF; DNA: TGTGCCAGCGGCTTCCAGGACAGACGTTCTGGAAACACCATATATTTT
J: TRBJ1-3; D: -; size: -; V: TRBV7-6; CDR3: CASSPYPQNSGNTIYF; DNA: TGTGCCAGCAGCCCCTACCCACAGAACTCCGGAAACACCATATATTTT
J: TRBJ2-7; D: -; size: -; V: TRBV18; CDR3: CASSPAEYSSYEQYF; DNA: TGTGCCAGCTCACCAGCAGAATATTCCTCCTACGAGCAGTACTTC
J: TRBJ2-3; D: TRBD2; size: -; V: TRBV6-5; CDR3: CASTFTSGITDTQYF; DNA: TGTGCCAGCACCTTTACCAGCGGGATCACAGATACGCAGTATTTT
J: TRBJ2-4; D: -; size: -; V: TRBV6-2/TRBV6-3; CDR3: CASSLGDIQYF; DNA: TGTGCCAGCAGCTTGGGAGACATTCAGTACTTC
J: TRBJ1-2; D: -; size: -; V: TRBV19; CDR3: CASSIPSGVYGYTF; DNA: TGTGCCAGTAGTATCCCCTCGGGGGTCTATGGCTACACCTTC
J: TRBJ2-6; D: TRBD1; size: -; V: TRBV27; CDR3: CASSLVAGGSSGANVLTF; DNA: TGTGCCAGCAGTTTAGTGGCAGGGGGATCCTCTGGGGCCAACGTCCTGACTTTC